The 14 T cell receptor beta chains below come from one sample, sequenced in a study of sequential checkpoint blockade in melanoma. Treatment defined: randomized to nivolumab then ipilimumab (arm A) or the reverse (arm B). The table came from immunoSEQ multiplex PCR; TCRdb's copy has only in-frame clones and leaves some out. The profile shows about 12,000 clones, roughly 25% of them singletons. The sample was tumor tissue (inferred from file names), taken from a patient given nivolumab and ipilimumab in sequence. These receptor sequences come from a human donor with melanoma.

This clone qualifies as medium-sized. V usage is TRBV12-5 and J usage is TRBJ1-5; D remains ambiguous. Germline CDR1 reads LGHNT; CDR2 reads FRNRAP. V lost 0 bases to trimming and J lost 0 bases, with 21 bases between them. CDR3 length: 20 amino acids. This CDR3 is CASGLVPSLEGQNSNQPQHF. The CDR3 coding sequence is TGTGCTAGTGGTTTGGTACCATCCCTCGAAGGCCAAAATAGCAATCAGCCCCAGCATTTT.

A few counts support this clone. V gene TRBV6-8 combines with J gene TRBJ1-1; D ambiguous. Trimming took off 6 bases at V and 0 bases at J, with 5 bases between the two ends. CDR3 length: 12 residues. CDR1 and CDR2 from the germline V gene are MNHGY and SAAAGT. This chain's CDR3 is CASSRMNTEAFF. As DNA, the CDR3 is TGTGCCAGCAGCCGCATGAACACTGAAGCTTTCTTT.

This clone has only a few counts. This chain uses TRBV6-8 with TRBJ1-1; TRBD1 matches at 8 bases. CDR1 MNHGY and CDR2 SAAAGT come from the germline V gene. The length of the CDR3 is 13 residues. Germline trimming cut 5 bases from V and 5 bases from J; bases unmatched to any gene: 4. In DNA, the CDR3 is TGTGCCAGCAGTGATAGACAGGGGACTGAAGCTTTCTTT. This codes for CASSDRQGTEAFF.

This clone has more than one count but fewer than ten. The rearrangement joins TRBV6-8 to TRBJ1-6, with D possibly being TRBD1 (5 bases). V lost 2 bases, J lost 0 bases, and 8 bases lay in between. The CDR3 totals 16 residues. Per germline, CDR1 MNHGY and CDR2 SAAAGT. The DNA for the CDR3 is TGTGCCAGCAGTTACAAGGGGAGCTCCTATAATTCACCCCTCCACTTT. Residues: CASSYKGSSYNSPLHF.

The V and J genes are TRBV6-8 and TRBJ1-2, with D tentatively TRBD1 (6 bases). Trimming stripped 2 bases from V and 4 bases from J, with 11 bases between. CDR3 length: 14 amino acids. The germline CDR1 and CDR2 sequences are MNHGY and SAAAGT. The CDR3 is CASSYNREIYGYTF. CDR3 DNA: TGTGCCAGCAGTTACAACAGGGAAATCTATGGCTACACCTTC.

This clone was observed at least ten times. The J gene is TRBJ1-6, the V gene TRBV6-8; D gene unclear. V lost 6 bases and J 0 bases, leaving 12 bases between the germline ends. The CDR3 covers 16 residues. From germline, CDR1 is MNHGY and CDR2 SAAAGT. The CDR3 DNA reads TGTGCCAGCAGGAAGGCCCCAAGCTCCTATAATTCACCCCTCCACTTT. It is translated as CASRKAPSSYNSPLHF.

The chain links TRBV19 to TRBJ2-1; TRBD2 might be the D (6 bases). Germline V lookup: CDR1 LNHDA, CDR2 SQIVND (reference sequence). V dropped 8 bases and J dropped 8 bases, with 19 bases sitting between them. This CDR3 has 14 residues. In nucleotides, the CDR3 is TGTGCCAGTCTCGCCGGGGGAAGTAACGATGAGCAGTTCTTC. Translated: CASLAGGSNDEQFF.

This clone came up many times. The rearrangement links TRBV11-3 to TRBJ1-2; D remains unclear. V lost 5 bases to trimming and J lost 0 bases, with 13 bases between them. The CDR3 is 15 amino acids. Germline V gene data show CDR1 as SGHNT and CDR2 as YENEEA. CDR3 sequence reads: CASSHNSYTNYGYTF. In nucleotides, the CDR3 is TGTGCCAGCAGCCACAACTCTTATACTAACTATGGCTACACCTTC.

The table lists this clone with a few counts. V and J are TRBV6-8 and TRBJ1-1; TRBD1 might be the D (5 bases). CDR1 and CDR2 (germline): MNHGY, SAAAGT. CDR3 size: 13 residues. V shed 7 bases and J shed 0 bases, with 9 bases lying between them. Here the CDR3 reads CASNAGLNTEAFF. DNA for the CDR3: TGTGCCAGCAACGCAGGGCTGAACACTGAAGCTTTCTTT.

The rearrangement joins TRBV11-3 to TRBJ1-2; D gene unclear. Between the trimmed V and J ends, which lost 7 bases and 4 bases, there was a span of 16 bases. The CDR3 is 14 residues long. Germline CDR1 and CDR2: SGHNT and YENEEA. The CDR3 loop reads CASNPKAEIYGYTF. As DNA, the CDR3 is TGTGCCAGCAACCCCAAGGCAGAAATCTATGGCTACACCTTC.

As DNA, the CDR3 is TGTGCCAGTAGTCCAGCGCGGGGGGACACTGAAGCTTTCTTT. It is translated as CASSPARGDTEAFF. The chain uses TRBV19 and TRBJ1-1; the D gene is possibly TRBD1 (5 bases). The CDR3 has 14 amino acids. Trimming stripped 5 bases from V and 3 bases from J, with 13 bases between. Germline CDR1 is LNHDA and CDR2 is SQIVND (reference sequence). The variable domain in full, with the rest retrieved from reference TRBV19 and TRBJ1-1, is DGGITQSPKYLFRKEGQNVTLSCEQNLNHDAMYWYRQDPGQGLRLIYYSQIVNDFQKGDIAEGYSVSREKKESFPLTVTSAQKNPTAFYLCASSPARGDTEAFFGQGTRLTVV.

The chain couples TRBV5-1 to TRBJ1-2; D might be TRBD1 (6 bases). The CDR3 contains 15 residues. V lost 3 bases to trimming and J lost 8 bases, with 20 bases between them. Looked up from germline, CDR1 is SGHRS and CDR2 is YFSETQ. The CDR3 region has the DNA TGCGCCAGCAGCTCTGACACAGGGCTTAGGTTAGGCTACACCTTC. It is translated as CASSSDTGLRLGYTF.

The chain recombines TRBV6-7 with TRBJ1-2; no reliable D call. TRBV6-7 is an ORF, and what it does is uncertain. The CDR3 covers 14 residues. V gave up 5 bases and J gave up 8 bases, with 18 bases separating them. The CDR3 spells CASSELGQAGGYTF. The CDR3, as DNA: TGTGCCAGCAGTGAACTGGGTCAGGCGGGGGGCTACACCTTC.

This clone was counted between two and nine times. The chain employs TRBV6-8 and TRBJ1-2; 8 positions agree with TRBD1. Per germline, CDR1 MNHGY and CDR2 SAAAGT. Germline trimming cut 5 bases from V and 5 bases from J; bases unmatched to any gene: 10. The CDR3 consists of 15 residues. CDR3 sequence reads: CASSPSTGASYGYTF. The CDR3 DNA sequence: TGTGCCAGCAGTCCCTCGACAGGGGCGTCTTATGGCTACACCTTC.